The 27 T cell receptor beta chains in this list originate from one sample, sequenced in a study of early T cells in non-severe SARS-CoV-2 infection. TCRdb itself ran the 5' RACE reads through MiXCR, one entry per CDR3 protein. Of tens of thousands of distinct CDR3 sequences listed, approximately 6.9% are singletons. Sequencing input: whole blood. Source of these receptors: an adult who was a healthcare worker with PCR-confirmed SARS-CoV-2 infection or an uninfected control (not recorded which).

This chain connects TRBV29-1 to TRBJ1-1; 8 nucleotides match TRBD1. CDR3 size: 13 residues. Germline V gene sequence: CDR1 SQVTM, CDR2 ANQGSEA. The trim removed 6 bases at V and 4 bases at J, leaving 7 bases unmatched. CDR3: CSVHRGSGTEAFF. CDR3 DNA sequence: TGCAGCGTCCACAGGGGGTCGGGCACTGAAGCTTTCTTT.

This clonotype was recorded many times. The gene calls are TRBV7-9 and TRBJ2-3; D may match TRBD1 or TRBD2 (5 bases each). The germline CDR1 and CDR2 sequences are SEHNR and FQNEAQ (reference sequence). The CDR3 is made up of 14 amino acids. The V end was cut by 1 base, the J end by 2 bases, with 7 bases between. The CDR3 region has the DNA TGTGCCAGCAGCTTAGGGGGGATCACAGATACGCAGTATTTT. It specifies CASSLGGITDTQYF.

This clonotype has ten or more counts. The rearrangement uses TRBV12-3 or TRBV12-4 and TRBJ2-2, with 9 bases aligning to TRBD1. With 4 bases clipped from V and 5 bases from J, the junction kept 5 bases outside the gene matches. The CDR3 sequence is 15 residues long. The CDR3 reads CASSSRDRVTGELFF. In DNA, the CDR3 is TGTGCCAGCAGTTCCCGGGACAGGGTTACCGGGGAGCTGTTTTTT.

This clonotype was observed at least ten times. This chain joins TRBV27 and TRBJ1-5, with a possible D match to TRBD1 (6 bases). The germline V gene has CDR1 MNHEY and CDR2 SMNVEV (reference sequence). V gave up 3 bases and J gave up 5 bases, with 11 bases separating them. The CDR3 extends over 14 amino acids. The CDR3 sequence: CASSFGGGDQPQHF. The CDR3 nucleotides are TGTGCCAGCAGTTTTGGGGGGGGCGATCAGCCCCAGCATTTT.

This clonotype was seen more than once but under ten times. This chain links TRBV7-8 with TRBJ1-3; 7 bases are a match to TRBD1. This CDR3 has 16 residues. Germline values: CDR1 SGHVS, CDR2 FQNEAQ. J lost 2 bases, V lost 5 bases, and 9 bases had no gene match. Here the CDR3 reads CASSPRQGWPGNTIYF. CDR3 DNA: TGTGCCAGCAGCCCGAGACAGGGATGGCCTGGAAACACCATATATTTT.

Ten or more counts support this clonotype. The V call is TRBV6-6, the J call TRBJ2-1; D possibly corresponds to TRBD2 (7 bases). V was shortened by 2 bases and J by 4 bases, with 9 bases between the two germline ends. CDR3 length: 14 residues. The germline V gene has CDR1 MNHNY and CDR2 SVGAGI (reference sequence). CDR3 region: CASSYRGGYNEQFF. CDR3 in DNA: TGTGCCAGCAGTTACAGGGGGGGATACAATGAGCAGTTCTTC.

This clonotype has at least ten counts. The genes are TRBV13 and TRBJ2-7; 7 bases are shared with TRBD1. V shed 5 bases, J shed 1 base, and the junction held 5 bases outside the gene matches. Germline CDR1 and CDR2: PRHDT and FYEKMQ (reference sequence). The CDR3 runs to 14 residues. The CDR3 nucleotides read TGTGCCAGCAGCCCACAGGGGATGTCCTACGAGCAGTACTTC. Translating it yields CASSPQGMSYEQYF.

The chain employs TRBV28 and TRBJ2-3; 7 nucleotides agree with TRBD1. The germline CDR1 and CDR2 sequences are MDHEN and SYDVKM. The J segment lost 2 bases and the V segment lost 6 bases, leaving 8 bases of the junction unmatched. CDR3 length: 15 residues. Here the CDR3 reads CASSRTGRNTDTQYF. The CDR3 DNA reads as TGTGCCAGCAGCCGGACAGGCCGAAACACAGATACGCAGTATTTT. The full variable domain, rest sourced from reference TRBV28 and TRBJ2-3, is DVKVTQSSRYLVKRTGEKVFLECVQDMDHENMFWYRQDPGLGLRLIYFSYDVKMKEKGDIPEGYSVSREKKERFSLILESASTNQTSMYLCASSRTGRNTDTQYFGPGTRLTVL.

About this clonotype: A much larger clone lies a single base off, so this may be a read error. Here the CDR3 reads CASSVYSSSYEQYF. The CDR3 coding sequence is TGTGCCAGCAGCGTCTACTCGAGCTCCTACGAGCAGTACTTC. The V and J genes are TRBV9 and TRBJ2-7; D is undetermined. The CDR3 totals 14 residues. In germline, CDR1 is SGDLS, CDR2 YYNGEE. Trimming removed 2 bases at V and 0 bases at J, with 9 bases between.

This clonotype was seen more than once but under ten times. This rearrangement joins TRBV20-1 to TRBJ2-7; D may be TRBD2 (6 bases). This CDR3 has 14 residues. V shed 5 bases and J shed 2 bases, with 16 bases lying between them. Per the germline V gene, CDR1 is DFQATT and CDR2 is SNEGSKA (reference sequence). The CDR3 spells CSALAEEETYEQYF. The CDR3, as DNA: TGCAGTGCTTTAGCGGAAGAAGAGACCTACGAGCAGTACTTC.

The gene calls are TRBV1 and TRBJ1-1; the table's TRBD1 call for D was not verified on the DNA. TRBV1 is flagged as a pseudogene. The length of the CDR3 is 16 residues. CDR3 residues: CTSSPQTGPKNTEAFF. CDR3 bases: TGCACCAGCAGCCCCCAGACAGGCCCCAAGAACACTGAAGCTTTCTTT.

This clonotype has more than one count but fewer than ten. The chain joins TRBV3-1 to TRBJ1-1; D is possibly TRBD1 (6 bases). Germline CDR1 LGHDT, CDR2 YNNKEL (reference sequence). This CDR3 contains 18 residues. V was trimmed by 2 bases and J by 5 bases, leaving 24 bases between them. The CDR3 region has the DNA TGTGCCAGCAGCCAACCTCGTGGGGGGCCCGGACTTAGGACTGAAGCTTTCTTT. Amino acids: CASSQPRGGPGLRTEAFF.

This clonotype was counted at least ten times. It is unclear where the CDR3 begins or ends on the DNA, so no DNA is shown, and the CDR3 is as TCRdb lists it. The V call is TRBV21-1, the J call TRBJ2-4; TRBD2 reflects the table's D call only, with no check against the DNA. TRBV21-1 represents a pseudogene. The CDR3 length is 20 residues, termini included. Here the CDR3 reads CASTREVGSGTGFAKNIQYF.

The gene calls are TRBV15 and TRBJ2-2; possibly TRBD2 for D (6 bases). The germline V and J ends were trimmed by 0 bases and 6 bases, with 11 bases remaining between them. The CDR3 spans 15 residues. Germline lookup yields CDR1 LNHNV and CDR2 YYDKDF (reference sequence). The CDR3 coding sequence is TGTGCCACCAGCAGAGACAAGACGGGGGCCGGGGAGCTGTTTTTT. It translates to CATSRDKTGAGELFF.

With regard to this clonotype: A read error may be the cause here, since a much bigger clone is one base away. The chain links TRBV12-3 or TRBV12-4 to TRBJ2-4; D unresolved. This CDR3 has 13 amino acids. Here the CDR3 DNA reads TGTACCAGCAGCGACCTAGCCAAAAACATTCAGTACTTC. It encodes CTSSDLAKNIQYF.

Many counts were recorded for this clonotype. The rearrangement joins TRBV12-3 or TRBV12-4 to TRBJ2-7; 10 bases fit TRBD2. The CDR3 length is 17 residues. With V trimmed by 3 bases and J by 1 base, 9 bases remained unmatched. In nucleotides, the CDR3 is TGTGCCAGCAGTTTGGTTAGCGGGAGGAGACCGTCCTACGAGCAGTACTTC. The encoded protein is CASSLVSGRRPSYEQYF.

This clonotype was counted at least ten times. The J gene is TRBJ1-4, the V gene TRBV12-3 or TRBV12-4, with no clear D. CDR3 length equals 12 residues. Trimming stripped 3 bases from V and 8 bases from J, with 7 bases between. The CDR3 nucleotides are TGTGCCAGCAGTTTTGTGCGGGAAAAACTGTTTTTT. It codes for CASSFVREKLFF.

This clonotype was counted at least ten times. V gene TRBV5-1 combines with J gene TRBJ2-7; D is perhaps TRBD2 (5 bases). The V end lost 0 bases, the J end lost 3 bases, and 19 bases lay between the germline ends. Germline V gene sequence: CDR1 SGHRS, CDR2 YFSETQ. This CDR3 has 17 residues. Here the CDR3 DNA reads TGCGCCAGCAGCTTGGCCCTCAGCACGGGAAACGTCTACGAGCAGTACTTC. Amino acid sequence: CASSLALSTGNVYEQYF.

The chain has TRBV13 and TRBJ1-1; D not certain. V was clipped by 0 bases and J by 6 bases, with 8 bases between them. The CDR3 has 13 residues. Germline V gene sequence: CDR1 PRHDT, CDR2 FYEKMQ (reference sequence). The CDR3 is CASSLGMSAEAFF. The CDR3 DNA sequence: TGTGCCAGCAGCTTAGGGATGAGCGCTGAAGCTTTCTTT.

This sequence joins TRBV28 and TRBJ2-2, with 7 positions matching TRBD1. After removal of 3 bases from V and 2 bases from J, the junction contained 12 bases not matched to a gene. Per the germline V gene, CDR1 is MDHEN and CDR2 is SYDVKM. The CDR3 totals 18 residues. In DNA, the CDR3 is TGTGCCAGCAGTTTCCCGAAGGGGGCAGGGGTAAACACCGGGGAGCTGTTTTTT. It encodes CASSFPKGAGVNTGELFF. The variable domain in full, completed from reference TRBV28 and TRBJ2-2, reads DVKVTQSSRYLVKRTGEKVFLECVQDMDHENMFWYRQDPGLGLRLIYFSYDVKMKEKGDIPEGYSVSREKKERFSLILESASTNQTSMYLCASSFPKGAGVNTGELFFGEGSRLTVL.

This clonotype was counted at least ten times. CDR3 in amino acids: CASSVGQGSGEQFF. The DNA for the CDR3 is TGTGCCAGCAGCGTCGGACAGGGCAGCGGTGAGCAGTTCTTC. The rearrangement links TRBV9 to TRBJ2-1; 8 bases fit TRBD1. The junction had 7 bases not matched to a gene; V was cut back by 2 bases and J by 9 bases. CDR1 SGDLS and CDR2 YYNGEE come from the germline V gene. This CDR3 region has 14 residues.

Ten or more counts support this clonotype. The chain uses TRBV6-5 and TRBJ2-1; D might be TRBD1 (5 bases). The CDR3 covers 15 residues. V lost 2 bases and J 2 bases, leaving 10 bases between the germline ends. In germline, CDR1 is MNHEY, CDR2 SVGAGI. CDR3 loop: CASSYGAGTYNEQFF. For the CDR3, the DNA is TGTGCCAGCAGTTACGGGGCAGGGACCTACAATGAGCAGTTCTTC.

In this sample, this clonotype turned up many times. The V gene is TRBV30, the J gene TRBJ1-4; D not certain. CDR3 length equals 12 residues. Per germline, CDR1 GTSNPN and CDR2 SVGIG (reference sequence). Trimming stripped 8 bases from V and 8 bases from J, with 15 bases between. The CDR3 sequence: CAGDEVGEKLFF. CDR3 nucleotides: TGTGCCGGAGATGAGGTTGGGGAAAAACTGTTTTTT.

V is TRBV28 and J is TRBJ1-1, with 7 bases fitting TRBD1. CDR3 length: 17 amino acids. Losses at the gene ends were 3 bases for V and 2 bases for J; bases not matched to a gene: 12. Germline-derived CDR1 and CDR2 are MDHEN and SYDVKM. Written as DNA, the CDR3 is TGTGCCAGCAGTTTGCCCCCCTCGTGGACAGGTAACACTGAAGCTTTCTTT. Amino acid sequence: CASSLPPSWTGNTEAFF.

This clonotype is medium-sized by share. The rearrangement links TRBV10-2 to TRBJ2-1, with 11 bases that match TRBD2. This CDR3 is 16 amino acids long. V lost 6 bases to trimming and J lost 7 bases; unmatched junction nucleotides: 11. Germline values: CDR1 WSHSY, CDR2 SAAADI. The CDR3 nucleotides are TGCGCCAGCAGGGACCACGGGACTAGCGGCTTTAATGAGCAGTTCTTC. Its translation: CASRDHGTSGFNEQFF.

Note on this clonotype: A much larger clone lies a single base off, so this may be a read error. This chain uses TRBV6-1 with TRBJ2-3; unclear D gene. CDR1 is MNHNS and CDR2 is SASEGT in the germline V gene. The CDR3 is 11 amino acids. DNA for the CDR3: TGTCCCAGCACGGGCACAGATACGCAGTATTTT. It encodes CPSTGTDTQYF.

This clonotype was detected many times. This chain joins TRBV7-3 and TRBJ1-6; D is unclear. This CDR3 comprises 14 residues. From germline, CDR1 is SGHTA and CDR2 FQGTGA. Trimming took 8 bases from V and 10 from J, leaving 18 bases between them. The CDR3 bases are TGTGCCAGCTCCCTCGGGTCCGGTGGCTCACCCCTCCACTTT. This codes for CASSLGSGGSPLHF.